The text below deals with one T cell receptor (beta chain). Its cognate antigen is unknown. The sample originates from a study of response to subunit inactivated influenza vaccine. The study, taken as a whole, reports: Authors suggested seasonal influenza vaccinations each recruit few new T cells.

The germline V and J ends were trimmed by 1 base and 5 bases, with 9 bases remaining between them. CDR1 and CDR2 from the germline V gene are LNHNV and YYDKDF (reference sequence). The CDR3 has 14 residues. TCRdb reanalysed the RT-PCR reads using MiXCR and keeps one entry per CDR3 protein. This sample has under 950,000 distinct CDR3 sequences; approximately 22% occur once, and the top ten carry approximately 10%. This clonotype was sampled from a man aged 50 or older who received an inactivated influenza vaccine. The sequencing used PBMCs from blood, collected 5 to 6 days after vaccination. The gene calls are TRBV15 and TRBJ2-1, with D perhaps matching TRBD1 or TRBD2 (5 bases each). This CDR3 is CATSRGGLNNEQFF. For the CDR3, the DNA is TGTGCCACCAGCAGAGGGGGGTTAAACAATGAGCAGTTCTTC.